A single sample is the source of the 18 T cell receptor beta chains below, sequenced in a study of blood T cells in healthy people across ages. PCR was performed a second time for about 6 to 11 cycles using a sample-barcoded 5' primer and a J-beta primer mix. TCRdb re-analysed the 5' RACE reads in MiXCR, keeping a single row per CDR3 protein. The sample carries about 970,000 distinct CDR3 sequences, around 54% recorded once. Sample: blood. The source is a woman aged 55-70 years in good health.

The gene calls are TRBV20-1 and TRBJ2-3, with 7 positions matching TRBD2. The V gene end was trimmed by 3 bases and the J gene end by 5 bases; junction bases not matched to a gene: 5. The germline CDR1 and CDR2 sequences are DFQATT and SNEGSKA (reference sequence). The CDR3 runs to 13 residues. The CDR3 nucleotides are TGCAGTGCTAGCCCAGCGGGGAAAGATACGCAGTATTTT. It translates to CSASPAGKDTQYF.

The chain uses TRBV6-6 and TRBJ2-3; D call uncertain. Germline CDR1 reads MNHNY; CDR2 reads SVGAGI (reference sequence). This CDR3 is built from 12 residues. V lost 6 bases to trimming and J lost 4 bases, with 8 bases between them. For the CDR3, the DNA is TGTGCCAGCAGATCGACTTCAGATACGCAGTATTTT. Translation gives CASRSTSDTQYF.

The chain combines TRBV20-1 with TRBJ1-1, with D maybe TRBD1 (6 bases). The germline V and J ends were trimmed by 1 base and 0 bases, with 9 bases remaining between them. The CDR3 consists of 14 residues. Germline-derived CDR1 and CDR2 are DFQATT and SNEGSKA (reference sequence). The CDR3 spells CSARVDRLNTEAFF. CDR3 coding DNA: TGCAGTGCTAGAGTCGACAGGCTGAACACTGAAGCTTTCTTT.

The V and J genes are TRBV28 and TRBJ2-7; D assignment may be TRBD1 or TRBD2 (6 bases each). Germline V lookup: CDR1 MDHEN, CDR2 SYDVKM. The CDR3 has 8 residues. V was clipped by 11 bases and J by 10 bases, with 9 bases between them. The CDR3 here is CAEGGQYF. The CDR3 DNA reads as TGTGCCGAGGGGGGACAGTACTTC.

This clonotype occurred a few times. V gene TRBV4-3 combines with J gene TRBJ2-7; TRBD2 matches 8 bases. V lost 6 bases and J lost 2; bases outside the gene matches: 15. The CDR3 has 17 amino acids. Germline lookup yields CDR1 LGHNA and CDR2 YSLEER. DNA of the CDR3: TGCGCCAGCAGTCGTACGTGGAATAGCGGGACACCCTACGAGCAGTACTTC. This sequence encodes CASSRTWNSGTPYEQYF.

The chain combines TRBV7-2 with TRBJ2-6, with 7 bases matching TRBD2. CDR3 length: 17 residues. V shed 1 base and J 2 bases; nucleotides not matched to a gene: 5. Germline V CDR1 and CDR2: SGHTA, FQGNSA. The CDR3 loop reads CASSLGGGNTGANVLTF. The DNA of the CDR3 is TGTGCCAGCAGCTTAGGGGGGGGAAATACTGGGGCCAACGTCCTGACTTTC.

This chain links TRBV20-1 with TRBJ2-4, with 9 bases identical to TRBD1. The CDR3 has 13 residues. After removal of 3 bases from V and 6 bases from J, the junction contained 3 bases not matched to a gene. CDR1 is DFQATT and CDR2 is SNEGSKA in the germline V gene (reference sequence). CDR3 in amino acids: CSASDRGGNIQYF. CDR3 sequence (DNA): TGCAGTGCTAGTGACAGGGGGGGAAACATTCAGTACTTC.

This clonotype was counted a few times. V usage is TRBV2 and J usage is TRBJ2-7; 8 nucleotides line up with TRBD1. Germline V gene sequence: CDR1 SNHLY, CDR2 FYNNEI. The CDR3 contains 12 residues. Losses at the gene ends were 6 bases for V and 7 bases for J; bases not matched to a gene: 5. CDR3 sequence reads: CASRQGTGEQYF. The CDR3 DNA reads TGTGCCAGCAGGCAAGGGACAGGAGAGCAGTACTTC.

V and J are TRBV7-2 and TRBJ2-5; 8 bases match TRBD1. V shed 5 bases and J 11 bases; nucleotides not matched to a gene: 13. This CDR3 comprises 14 residues. From germline, CDR1 is SGHTA and CDR2 FQGNSA. The CDR3: CASSTGTGHNEQYF. The CDR3 DNA follows: TGTGCCAGCAGCACCGGGACAGGTCACAATGAGCAGTACTTC.

The V and J genes are TRBV12-3 or TRBV12-4 and TRBJ2-4, with D unresolved. The CDR3 is made up of 14 amino acids. V was trimmed by 0 bases and J by 10 bases, leaving 13 bases between them. The CDR3 region is CASSLAADLSIQYF. The CDR3, as DNA: TGTGCCAGCAGTTTAGCGGCCGATCTATCTATTCAGTACTTC.

A single count supports this clonotype. The genes are TRBV6-6 and TRBJ2-7, with 7 bases fitting TRBD2. J gave up 4 bases and V 0 bases, and 6 bases lay outside the gene matches. Germline lookup yields CDR1 MNHNY and CDR2 SVGAGI (reference sequence). The CDR3 spans 15 residues. CDR3 sequence: CASSYSAGEGYEQYF. In nucleotides, the CDR3 is TGTGCCAGCAGTTACTCGGCGGGAGAAGGGTACGAGCAGTACTTC.

In the case of this clonotype: An end of the junction differs from the germline gene, which may be a read error. V is TRBV6-5 and J is TRBJ2-7; 9 bases are shared with TRBD1. The CDR3 runs 15 residues. The V gene's germline CDR1 is MNHEY and CDR2 SVGAGI. This chain's CDR3 is CASSNSGTGMNEQYF. The CDR3 nucleotides are TGTGCCAGCAGTAACTCGGGGACAGGGATGAACGAGCAGTACTTC.

On this clonotype: Germline and junction disagree at one end, which may indicate a read error. The gene calls are TRBV28 and TRBJ2-5; the D is unclear. CDR3 length: 12 amino acids. CDR1 and CDR2 from the germline V gene are MDHEN and SYDVKM. CDR3 protein: CASSLFSATQYF. The CDR3 DNA follows: TGTGCCAGCAGCTTATTCTCGGCGACCCAGTACTTC.

This sequence joins TRBV2 and TRBJ2-7; 13 bases fit TRBD2. CDR1 SNHLY and CDR2 FYNNEI come from the germline V gene. The V and J ends lost 2 bases and 2 bases, in that order; junction bases with no gene match: 15. CDR3 length: 20 residues. The chain's CDR3 is CASSEPLGTSGERLTYEQYF. CDR3 in DNA: TGTGCCAGCAGTGAACCCCTAGGGACTAGCGGGGAAAGACTCACCTACGAGCAGTACTTC. The complete variable domain, with remaining parts taken from reference TRBV2 and TRBJ2-7, reads EPEVTQTPSHQVTQMGQEVILRCVPISNHLYFYWYRQILGQKVEFLVSFYNNEISEKSEIFDDQFSVERPDGSNFTLKIRSTKLEDSAMYFCASSEPLGTSGERLTYEQYFGPGTRLTVT.

The rearrangement links TRBV12-3 or TRBV12-4 to TRBJ2-1; TRBD2 agrees at 7 bases. V shed 10 bases and J 4 bases; nucleotides not matched to a gene: 16. The CDR3 consists of 16 residues. The CDR3 loop is CATKVGVGGVYNEQFF. Here the CDR3 DNA reads TGTGCCACCAAAGTGGGGGTGGGAGGGGTATACAATGAGCAGTTCTTC.

This clonotype was seen just once. V gene TRBV4-1 combines with J gene TRBJ2-1; tentative D call: TRBD2 (6 bases). Trimming cost V 3 bases and J 4 bases, with 19 bases left between them. This CDR3 region has 17 residues. CDR1 and CDR2 from the germline V gene are MGHRA and YSYEKL. The CDR3 DNA is TGCGCCAGCAGCCAGGACACCCATAGCGGAACATACAATGAGCAGTTCTTC. This translates into CASSQDTHSGTYNEQFF.

The genes are TRBV6-5 and TRBJ1-2; unclear D gene. The CDR3 consists of 14 residues. Trimming removed 2 bases from V and 5 bases from J, with 12 bases in between. CDR1 MNHEY and CDR2 SVGAGI come from the germline V gene. CDR3 nucleotides: TGTGCCAGCAGTTACGCCGGCAGTTCGTATGGCTACACCTTC. Translating gives CASSYAGSSYGYTF.

The chain uses TRBV18 and TRBJ2-5, with 9 bases that match TRBD2. Germline V lookup: CDR1 KGHSH, CDR2 LQKENI. With 6 bases clipped from V and 11 bases from J, the junction kept 13 bases outside the gene matches. This CDR3 spans 14 amino acids. CDR3 region: CASSLAGEWSEQYF. The CDR3 bases are TGTGCCAGCTCTTTAGCGGGGGAGTGGTCGGAGCAGTACTTC.